The 9 T cell receptor beta chains below were found in one sample sequenced in a study of blood T cell repertoires in COVID-19. The table came from immunoSEQ multiplex PCR; TCRdb's copy has only in-frame clones and leaves some out. The sample holds 25,000 to 30,000 clones, around four fifths seen once. The sequenced material came from peripheral blood. The receptors shown here come from a woman aged 70-85 years with active or convalescent COVID-19.

This chain links TRBV5-1 with TRBJ2-3, with D maybe TRBD2 (6 bases). The CDR3 spans 14 residues. Germline lookup yields CDR1 SGHRS and CDR2 YFSETQ. Deletions cut 4 bases from V and 0 bases from J, with 9 bases between. DNA for the CDR3: TGCGCCAGCAGCCCGAGCGGGAGCACAGATACGCAGTATTTT. It specifies CASSPSGSTDTQYF.

This clone was seen a few times. CDR3 DNA sequence: TGTGCCAGCAGCCAGATGGGGACAGTCCAAGAGACCCAGTACTTC. Its translation is CASSQMGTVQETQYF. The gene calls are TRBV7-9 and TRBJ2-5; 7 positions agree with TRBD1. Losses at the gene ends were 5 bases for V and 1 base for J; bases not matched to a gene: 7. CDR1 is SEHNR and CDR2 is FQNEAQ in the germline V gene (reference sequence). The CDR3 has 15 amino acids.

The gene calls are TRBV11-2 and TRBJ2-7; D is perhaps TRBD2 (5 bases). Germline V lookup: CDR1 SGHAT, CDR2 FQNNGV. The V gene lost 5 bases and the J gene lost 6 bases, with 20 bases spanning the gap. This CDR3 is 15 amino acids long. CDR3 nucleotide sequence: TGTGCCAGCAGCGCCACTAGGACCCGTTCGCCCGAGCAGTACTTC. Translating gives CASSATRTRSPEQYF.

The V and J genes are TRBV7-9 and TRBJ1-2; 8 nucleotides align to TRBD1. The V and J ends lost 1 base and 7 bases, in that order; junction bases with no gene match: 8. Germline CDR1 reads SEHNR; CDR2 reads FQNEAQ (reference sequence). The CDR3 contains 15 residues. The CDR3: CASSLETGGFGGYTF. CDR3 in DNA: TGTGCCAGCAGCTTAGAAACAGGGGGTTTCGGTGGCTACACCTTC.

V and J are TRBV11-2 and TRBJ1-2; possibly TRBD1 for D (6 bases). Trimming took off 5 bases at V and 4 bases at J, with 14 bases between the two ends. This CDR3 has 14 amino acids. Per germline, CDR1 SGHAT and CDR2 FQNNGV. CDR3 coding DNA: TGTGCCAGCAGCGGACAGCGCCTATCCTATGGCTACACCTTC. It codes for CASSGQRLSYGYTF.

This sequence joins TRBV15 and TRBJ1-1; 7 bases match TRBD1. This CDR3 is 15 amino acids long. V was clipped by 4 bases and J by 0 bases; unmatched bases: 5. The germline CDR1 and CDR2 sequences are LNHNV and YYDKDF (reference sequence). The CDR3 coding sequence is TGTGCCACCAGCACGAGGGACAGACTGAACACTGAAGCTTTCTTT. Protein sequence: CATSTRDRLNTEAFF.

V gene TRBV3-1 (or the pseudogene TRBV3-2) combines with J gene TRBJ2-5; D not certain. Deletions cut 0 bases from V and 1 base from J, with 9 bases between. CDR1 LGHDT and CDR2 YNNKEL come from the germline V gene (reference sequence). The CDR3 is 15 amino acids. The CDR3 spells CASSQEWAVQETQYF. The DNA for the CDR3 is TGTGCCAGCAGCCAAGAATGGGCAGTCCAAGAGACCCAGTACTTC.

The chain couples TRBV7-2 to TRBJ2-1, with D perhaps matching TRBD2 (6 bases). Deletions cut 3 bases from V and 4 bases from J, with 13 bases between. CDR1 SGHTA and CDR2 FQGNSA come from the germline V gene. This CDR3 has 15 residues. The CDR3 DNA reads TGTGCCAGCAGCTTGGGCGCGGGAAGATACAATGAGCAGTTCTTC. Translated, it gives CASSLGAGRYNEQFF.

This rearrangement joins TRBV10-2 to TRBJ1-2; D is uncertain. The V end was cut by 3 bases, the J end by 9 bases, with 14 bases between. CDR3 size: 13 residues. Germline CDR1 reads WSHSY; CDR2 reads SAAADI. In DNA, the CDR3 is TGCGCCAGCAGTGAAGGAGGGAGAGGTAGCTACACCTTC. This sequence encodes CASSEGGRGSYTF.